This TCR beta chain was sequenced for a study of T cells in Graves' hyperthyroidism and ophthalmopathy. Study conclusions and caveats: The model predicted ophthalmopathy a median approximately six months before onset. A 13 V-J model separated ophthalmopathy from stable hyperthyroidism.

CDR1 is SEHNR, CDR2 FQNEAQ, per germline (reference sequence). The V end was cut by 4 bases, the J end by 6 bases, with 16 bases between. The CDR3 is 15 residues long. There were TCR beta CDR3 regions amplified from RNA transcripts. HTBI primers were the set used in a first-round RT-PCR of the TCR CDR3. MiXCR, applied by TCRdb to the multiplex PCR reads, yields one record per CDR3 protein. The sample has fewer than 750,000 distinct CDR3 sequences, approximately 15% seen once; the top ten hold around an eighth. Concerning this clonotype: Its antigen remains unidentified. The conserved phenylalanine or tryptophan normally closing the CDR3 is absent here, so this likely arose from a read error.

The gene calls are TRBV7-9 and TRBJ1-5, with D possibly matching TRBD1 (6 bases). The sequence was obtained from a woman between 45 and 65 years old with Graves' ophthalmopathy. The sample taken for sequencing was blood. CDR3 bases: TGTGCCAGCAGCTCCCTATCCGGGGGCGGTCAGCCCCAGCATCTT. This codes for CASSSLSGGGQPQHL.